Here is one T cell receptor beta chain with its context. The data stem from a study of T-cell memory formation after mild COVID-19. TCRdb fed the 5' RACE reads into MiXCR, producing one record per CDR3 protein. The sample consists of some 130,000 distinct CDR3 sequences, 25% of them appearing once. Germline V lookup: CDR1 SGDLS, CDR2 YYNGEE. CDR3 size: 14 residues. V dropped 0 bases and J dropped 3 bases, with 10 bases sitting between them. The TCR comes from an adult woman who had mild COVID-19 (a few samples of this study predate the infection). Cell type and time point are not known. The chain employs TRBV9 and TRBJ2-7; no definite D call. The sequenced sample was PBMCs or a T cell subset sorted from them (not recorded which). As DNA, the CDR3 is TGTGCCAGCAGCGTAGGGTCGGAGAGCTACGAGCAGTACTTC. Its protein is CASSVGSESYEQYF.